Listed below are T cell receptor beta chains from one sample, sequenced in a study of cytomegalovirus exposure and HLA in healthy donors. Data came from immunoSEQ multiplex PCR; TCRdb stores just in-frame clones and leaves some out. Here the sample spans 120,000 or so clones, 70% to 85% being singletons. Sequencing input: PBMCs. The receptors derive from a man aged 45-65 years in good health and CMV-seropositive. Each CDR3 is given with its conserved first and last residue.

TRBV11-3	12	TRBJ2-7	CASSSSGIEQYF
TRBV5-6	16	TRBJ1-2	CASSLQGDTSRYGYTF
TRBV7-9	13	TRBJ1-2	CASSLEVGGGYTF
TRBV11-2	16	TRBJ1-4	CASSFGVDRNNEKLFF
TRBV10-2	14	TRBJ2-1	CASTIPEFYNEQFF
TRBV19	11	TRBJ2-7	CASRPRGEQYF
TRBV5-1	15	TRBJ1-2	CASSDAYTGGDGYTF
TRBV5-1	14	TRBJ1-6	CASSLWDRNSPLHF
TRBV7-9	13	TRBJ1-2	CASSPTGTYGYTF
TRBV7-9	16	TRBJ2-7	CASSLRLAGGLYEQYF
TRBV19	16	TRBJ2-2	CASSAFRQGYSGELFF
TRBV5-3	15	TRBJ2-7	CARSWGEGRWREQYF
TRBV18	16	TRBJ1-2	CASSPDRTGGNYGYTF
TRBV12-5	15	TRBJ2-3	CASGLAVQGADTQYF
TRBV7-2	13	TRBJ1-1	CASSLRMNTEAFF
TRBV27	14	TRBJ2-7	CASSLRHLSYEQYF
TRBV2	13	TRBJ1-1	CASNPGVRTEAFF
TRBV28	12	TRBJ1-1	CASTTLSAEAFF
TRBV4-1	19	TRBJ2-6	CASSQWTVIASSGANVLTF
TRBV7-9	15	TRBJ2-1	CASIRTSPTSNEQFF
TRBV11-2	15	TRBJ2-7	CASSLDNAGGQKQYF
TRBV15	15	TRBJ1-5	CATSQEGYSNQPQHF
TRBV14	14	TRBJ2-2	CASSQVVGTGELFF
TRBV9	17	TRBJ2-1	CASSAKGDGSSYNEQFF